This T cell receptor beta chain is drawn from a study of T-cell reconstitution after alpha-beta-depleted transplantation in children. CDR1 DFQATT and CDR2 SNEGSKA come from the germline V gene (reference sequence). With V trimmed by 2 bases and J by 4 bases, 4 bases remained unmatched. The CDR3 extends over 14 amino acids. Preparation of the TCRbeta library involved a method that used unique molecular identifiers. From the PCR reads, TCRdb called clonotypes with MiXCR, one entry per CDR3 protein. The table has 200,000 or so distinct CDR3 sequences, 8.4% seen once. This receptor was identified in a male patient between 2 and 15 years old who had a stem cell transplant for acute myeloid leukemia, so the T cells may come from the graft donor. J is TRBJ2-2 and V is TRBV20-1; TRBD1 matches 7 bases. The material sequenced was PBMCs, mostly from graft donor cells, taken 360 days after TCRalphabeta/CD19-depleted stem cell transplant. CDR3 sequence (DNA): TGCAGTGCTAGAAGTGACAGGGCCACCGGGGAGCTGTTTTTT. Protein product: CSARSDRATGELFF.